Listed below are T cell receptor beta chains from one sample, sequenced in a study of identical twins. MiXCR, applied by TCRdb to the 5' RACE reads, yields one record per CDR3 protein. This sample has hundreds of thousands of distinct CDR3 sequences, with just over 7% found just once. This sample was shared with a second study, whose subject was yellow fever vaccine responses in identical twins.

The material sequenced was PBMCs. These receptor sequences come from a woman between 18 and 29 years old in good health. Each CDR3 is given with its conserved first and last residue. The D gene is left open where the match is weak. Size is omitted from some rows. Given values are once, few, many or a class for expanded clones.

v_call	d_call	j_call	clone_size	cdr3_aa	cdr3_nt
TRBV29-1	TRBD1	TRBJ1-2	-	CSVVLLQGAGGYTF	TGCAGCGTTGTGCTCCTCCAGGGGGCGGGTGGCTACACCTTC
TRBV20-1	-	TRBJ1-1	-	CSALRGGAVTEAFF	TGCAGTGCTCTCCGGGGGGGCGCGGTCACTGAAGCTTTCTTT
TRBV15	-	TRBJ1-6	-	CATTPGPNSPLHF	TGTGCCACCACCCCAGGGCCTAATTCACCCCTCCACTTT
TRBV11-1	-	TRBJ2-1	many	CASGGGESYNEQFF	TGTGCCTCTGGAGGGGGGGAATCCTACAATGAGCAGTTCTTC
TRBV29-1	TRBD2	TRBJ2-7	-	CSVEDLAGGVEQYF	TGCAGCGTTGAAGATCTAGCGGGAGGAGTCGAGCAGTACTTC
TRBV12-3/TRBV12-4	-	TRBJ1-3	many	CASMGGGNTIYF	TGTGCCAGCATGGGTGGGGGAAACACCATATATTTT
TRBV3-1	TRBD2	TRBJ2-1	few	CASTSGTSGSNEQFF	TGTGCCAGCACCTCCGGGACTAGCGGGAGCAATGAGCAGTTCTTC
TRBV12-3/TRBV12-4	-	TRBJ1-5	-	CASSLSRESNQPQHF	TGTGCCAGCAGTTTGAGCCGCGAAAGCAATCAGCCCCAGCATTTT
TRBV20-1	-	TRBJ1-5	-	CSARGRMSNQPQHF	TGCAGTGCTAGAGGACGAATGAGCAATCAGCCCCAGCATTTT
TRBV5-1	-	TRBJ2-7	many	CASRQTAASYEQYF	TGCGCCAGCCGCCAGACCGCGGCCTCCTACGAGCAGTACTTC
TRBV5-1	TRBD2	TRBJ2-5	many	CASSETSGRGETQYF	TGCGCCAGCAGCGAGACTAGCGGGAGAGGAGAGACCCAGTACTTC
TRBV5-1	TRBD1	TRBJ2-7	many	CASSLLGQGAGEQYF	TGCGCCAGCAGCTTGTTGGGACAGGGGGCGGGGGAGCAGTACTTC
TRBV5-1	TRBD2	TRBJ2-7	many	CASSRLGLAPSYEQYF	TGCGCCAGCAGCCGACTAGGACTAGCGCCTTCCTACGAGCAGTACTTC
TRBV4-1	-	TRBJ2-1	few	CASSLETIWPLYNEQFF	TGCGCCAGCAGCCTAGAGACAATATGGCCCCTATACAATGAGCAGTTCTTC
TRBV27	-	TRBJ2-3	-	CASSLVRGTADTQYF	TGTGCCAGCAGTTTAGTGAGGGGAACAGCAGATACGCAGTATTTT
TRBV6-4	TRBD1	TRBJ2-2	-	CASSALSTGTGELFF	TGTGCCAGCAGTGCCCTATCGACAGGGACCGGGGAGCTGTTTTTT
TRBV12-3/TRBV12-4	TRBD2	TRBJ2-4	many	CASSFYGTSGEKNIQYF	TGTGCCAGCAGTTTTTATGGGACTAGCGGGGAGAAAAACATTCAGTACTTC
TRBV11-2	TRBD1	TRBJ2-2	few	CASSLGTGTVPGELFF	TGTGCCAGCAGCTTAGGGACCGGGACAGTCCCCGGGGAGCTGTTTTTT
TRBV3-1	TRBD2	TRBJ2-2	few	CASSPGLAGGPGGELFF	TGTGCCAGCAGCCCTGGACTAGCGGGGGGGCCAGGCGGGGAGCTGTTTTTT
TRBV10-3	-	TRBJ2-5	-	CAIRNSPAETQYF	TGTGCCATCAGGAACAGCCCGGCGGAGACCCAGTACTTC
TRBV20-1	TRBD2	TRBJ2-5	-	CCARGLVPSGSGETQYF	TGCTGTGCTAGAGGGTTGGTACCTAGCGGGAGCGGAGAGACCCAGTACTTC
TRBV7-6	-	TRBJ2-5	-	CASSLVGGGFKETQYF	TGTGCCAGCAGCTTAGTGGGTGGGGGCTTTAAAGAGACCCAGTACTTC
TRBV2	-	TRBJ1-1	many	CASSDTGYTEAFF	TGTGCCAGCAGTGATACAGGGTACACTGAAGCTTTCTTT
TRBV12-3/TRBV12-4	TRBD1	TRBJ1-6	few	CASNTGGTSLGNSPLHF	TGTGCCAGCAATACAGGGGGCACGTCGTTAGGAAATTCACCCCTCCACTTT
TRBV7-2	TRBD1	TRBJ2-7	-	CASSVQPGQGTYEQYF	TGTGCCAGCAGCGTACAACCGGGACAGGGCACCTACGAGCAGTACTTC
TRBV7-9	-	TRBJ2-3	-	CASSPAWAGYTDTQYF	TGTGCCAGCAGCCCGGCGTGGGCGGGGTACACAGATACGCAGTATTTT
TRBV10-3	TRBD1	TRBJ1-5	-	CAISESGQGSNQPQHF	TGTGCCATCAGTGAGTCCGGACAGGGGAGCAATCAGCCCCAGCATTTT
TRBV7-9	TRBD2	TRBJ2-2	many	CASSKPGLAGTGELFF	TGTGCCAGCAGCAAACCGGGACTAGCGGGGACCGGGGAGCTGTTTTTT
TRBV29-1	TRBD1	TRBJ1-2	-	CSAGDRAYYGYTF	TGCAGCGCGGGGGACAGGGCGTACTATGGCTACACCTTC
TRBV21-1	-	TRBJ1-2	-	CASSRAPEQALNYGYTF	TGTGCCAGCAGCAGGGCCCCCGAACAGGCCCTTAACTATGGCTACACCTTC
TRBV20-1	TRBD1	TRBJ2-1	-	CSAPPGQGLNEQFF	TGCAGTGCTCCGCCGGGACAGGGGCTCAATGAGCAGTTCTTC
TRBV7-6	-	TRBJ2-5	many	CASSFRTEKETQYF	TGTGCCAGCAGCTTTCGGACGGAGAAAGAGACCCAGTACTTC
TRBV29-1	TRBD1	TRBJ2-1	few	CSVAARGQYNEQFF	TGCAGCGTTGCGGCCAGGGGGCAGTACAATGAGCAGTTCTTC
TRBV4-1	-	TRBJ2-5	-	CASSQDRMETQYF	TGCGCCAGCAGCCAAGATCGCATGGAGACCCAGTACTTC
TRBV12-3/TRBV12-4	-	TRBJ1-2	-	CASSLAPSGGYYGYTF	TGTGCCAGCAGTTTAGCCCCATCCGGGGGTTACTATGGCTACACCTTC
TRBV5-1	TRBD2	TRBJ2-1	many	CASSPTGLAGYNEQFF	TGCGCCAGCAGCCCCACGGGACTAGCGGGTTACAATGAGCAGTTCTTC
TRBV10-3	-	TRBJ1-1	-	CAISDPAHINTEAFF	TGTGCCATCAGTGATCCGGCGCACATCAACACTGAAGCTTTCTTT
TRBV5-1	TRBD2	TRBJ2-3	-	CASSFSGGTADTQYF	TGCGCCAGCAGCTTCAGCGGGGGAACGGCAGATACGCAGTATTTT
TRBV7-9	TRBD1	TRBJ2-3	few	CASRDQGDTDTQYF	TGTGCCAGCAGAGACCAGGGGGACACAGATACGCAGTATTTT
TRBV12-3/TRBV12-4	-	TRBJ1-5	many	CASSRGGNQPQHF	TGTGCCAGCAGTCGGGGGGGCAATCAGCCCCAGCATTTT
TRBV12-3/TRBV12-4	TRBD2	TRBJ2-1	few	CASSRTSGTGQFF	TGTGCCAGCAGTCGGACTAGCGGTACAGGGCAGTTCTTC
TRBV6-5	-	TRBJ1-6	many	CASSLGGGRRPLHF	TGTGCCAGCAGTTTGGGGGGAGGTCGCAGACCCCTCCACTTT
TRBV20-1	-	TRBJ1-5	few	CSAVRQGLQPQHF	TGCAGTGCAGTCCGTCAGGGCCTCCAGCCCCAGCATTTT
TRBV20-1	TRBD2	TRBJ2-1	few	CSAKKTSGGLTYNEQFF	TGCAGTGCTAAAAAGACTAGCGGGGGGCTTACCTACAATGAGCAGTTCTTC
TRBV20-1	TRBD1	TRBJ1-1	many	CSAPYPDRDVTEAFF	TGCAGTGCTCCTTACCCGGACAGGGATGTCACTGAAGCTTTCTTT
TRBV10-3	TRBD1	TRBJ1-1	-	CAITSQGQSTEAFF	TGTGCCATCACTAGCCAGGGACAGTCCACTGAAGCTTTCTTT
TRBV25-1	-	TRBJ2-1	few	CARTPLDEQFF	TGTGCCAGGACCCCCCTCGATGAGCAGTTCTTC
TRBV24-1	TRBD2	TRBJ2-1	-	CATSDFSGGRQFF	TGTGCCACCAGTGATTTTTCCGGCGGGAGGCAGTTCTTC
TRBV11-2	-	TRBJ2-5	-	CASSVLVGETQYF	TGTGCCAGCAGCGTACTAGTAGGGGAGACCCAGTACTTC
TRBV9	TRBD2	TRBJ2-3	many	CASSPRAGGGTDTQYF	TGTGCCAGCAGCCCCCGAGCGGGAGGGGGCACAGATACGCAGTATTTT